This T cell receptor beta chain is from a study of cytomegalovirus exposure and HLA in healthy donors. It was with 60 Vbeta and 13 Jbeta primers that the PCR ran. Measured with immunoSEQ multiplex PCR; TCRdb has only the in-frame clones, and not every one. The profile shows around 97,000 clones, around 73% of them singletons. Trimming removed 1 base from V and 0 bases from J, with 8 bases in between. The germline V gene has CDR1 SGHRS and CDR2 YFSETQ. The CDR3 sequence is 15 residues long. Material: PBMCs. The chain employs TRBV5-1 and TRBJ1-3, with D possibly TRBD1 on 5 matching bases. The sequence derives from a man aged 40-49 years in good health and CMV-seronegative. The CDR3 DNA sequence: TGCGCCAGCAGCTTGTGGGACTCCTCTGGAAACACCATATATTTT. Its protein product is CASSLWDSSGNTIYF.